These T cell receptor beta chains were read from a single sample in a study of neurological immune-mediated disorders. One entry per CDR3 protein, called by TCRdb with MiXCR from the 5' RACE reads. Of some 60,000 distinct CDR3 sequences in the sample, about 2.5% were seen once. Sequencing input: PBMCs. These receptors originate from a man aged 50 to 59 with multiple sclerosis. Each CDR3 is given with its conserved first and last residue. The D gene is left open where the match is weak. Not every row has a clone size; where given, it reads once, few, many or a size class.

j_gene: TRBJ2-5; d_gene: -; v_gene: TRBV20-1; abundance: many; CDR3nt: TGCAGTGCTGGGGCCGGAGAGACCCAGTACTTC; CDR3aa: CSAGAGETQYF
j_gene: TRBJ2-7; d_gene: TRBD1; v_gene: TRBV5-1; abundance: many; CDR3nt: TGCGCCAGCAGCTACGGACAGGGGGTGACCTACGAGCAGTACTTC; CDR3aa: CASSYGQGVTYEQYF
j_gene: TRBJ2-5; d_gene: TRBD2; v_gene: TRBV27; abundance: many; CDR3nt: TGTGTCAGCAGTTTATGGGCTAGCGGGGGGGCGCGGGAGACCCAGTACTTC; CDR3aa: CVSSLWASGGARETQYF
j_gene: TRBJ2-7; d_gene: TRBD1; v_gene: TRBV6-2/TRBV6-3; abundance: many; CDR3nt: TGTGCCAGCGTGAAAGCCGGGACAGGGAACGAGCAGTACTTC; CDR3aa: CASVKAGTGNEQYF
j_gene: TRBJ1-2; d_gene: TRBD1; v_gene: TRBV7-7; abundance: many; CDR3nt: TGTGCCAGCTCCCGGGACAGGGGGCGTCCCCTCTATGGCTACACCTTC; CDR3aa: CASSRDRGRPLYGYTF
j_gene: TRBJ1-3; d_gene: -; v_gene: TRBV29-1; abundance: many; CDR3nt: TGCAGCGCCCACCCGTACTCTGGAAACACCATATATTTT; CDR3aa: CSAHPYSGNTIYF
j_gene: TRBJ1-2; d_gene: -; v_gene: TRBV18; abundance: many; CDR3nt: TGTGCCAGCTCACCCTCCCGCGGGTCAGGCTATGGCTACACCTTC; CDR3aa: CASSPSRGSGYGYTF
j_gene: TRBJ2-5; d_gene: TRBD2; v_gene: TRBV6-5; abundance: many; CDR3nt: TGTGCCAGCAGTTACTCCGGACTAGCGGGGGGGGAGACCCAGTACTTC; CDR3aa: CASSYSGLAGGETQYF
j_gene: TRBJ1-4; d_gene: -; v_gene: TRBV7-9; abundance: many; CDR3nt: TGTGCCAGCAGCGTTGAAAAACTGTTTTTT; CDR3aa: CASSVEKLFF
j_gene: TRBJ2-1; d_gene: -; v_gene: TRBV24-1; abundance: many; CDR3nt: TGTGCCACCAGCCCTTGGTCGGCTAGCTCCTACAATGAGCAGTTCTTC; CDR3aa: CATSPWSASSYNEQFF
j_gene: TRBJ2-1; d_gene: TRBD2; v_gene: TRBV5-1; abundance: many; CDR3nt: TGCGCCAGCAGCTCTGGACTAGCGGGGGGCCAGTTCTTC; CDR3aa: CASSSGLAGGQFF
j_gene: TRBJ2-1; d_gene: TRBD2; v_gene: TRBV7-2; abundance: -; CDR3nt: TGTGCCAGCAGCTTCGCGGGGGGGCCCATCTACAATGAGCAGTTCTTC; CDR3aa: CASSFAGGPIYNEQFF
j_gene: TRBJ2-3; d_gene: TRBD1; v_gene: TRBV3-1; abundance: many; CDR3nt: TGTGCCAGCAGCCAACACCCGACAGGGGGCCTGTCAGATACGCAGTATTTT; CDR3aa: CASSQHPTGGLSDTQYF
j_gene: TRBJ1-1; d_gene: -; v_gene: TRBV6-5; abundance: -; CDR3nt: TGTGCCAGCAGTCGACACGGGGGCCCCACTGAAGCTTTCTTT; CDR3aa: CASSRHGGPTEAFF
j_gene: TRBJ2-5; d_gene: TRBD2; v_gene: TRBV30; abundance: many; CDR3nt: TGTGCCTGGAGGGCTAGCGGGGGCCACACCCAGTACTTC; CDR3aa: CAWRASGGHTQYF
j_gene: TRBJ1-5; d_gene: TRBD1; v_gene: TRBV7-8; abundance: many; CDR3nt: TGTGCCAGCAGCTTAGGCTTTATTACAGGGGGCGGCATGTATAGCAATCAGCCCCAGCATTTT; CDR3aa: CASSLGFITGGGMYSNQPQHF
j_gene: TRBJ2-2; d_gene: -; v_gene: TRBV2; abundance: many; CDR3nt: TGTGCCAGCAGTGAAATGGGGGGAGACACCGGGGAGCTGTTTTTT; CDR3aa: CASSEMGGDTGELFF
j_gene: TRBJ2-1; d_gene: TRBD1; v_gene: TRBV27; abundance: many; CDR3nt: TGTGCCAGCAGTTTACCTCAGGACAGGGCCAATGAGCAGTTCTTC; CDR3aa: CASSLPQDRANEQFF
j_gene: TRBJ1-2; d_gene: -; v_gene: TRBV20-1; abundance: many; CDR3nt: TGCAGTGCTAGAACGGGTCTAGGTTACACCTTC; CDR3aa: CSARTGLGYTF
j_gene: TRBJ1-1; d_gene: -; v_gene: TRBV15; abundance: many; CDR3nt: TGTGCCACCAGCAAAAACAGGGTCGGGACTGAAGCTTTCTTT; CDR3aa: CATSKNRVGTEAFF
j_gene: TRBJ2-7; d_gene: -; v_gene: TRBV7-2; abundance: many; CDR3nt: TGTGCCAGCAGCCGCAGAGCTTACTCCTACGAGCAGTACTTC; CDR3aa: CASSRRAYSYEQYF
j_gene: TRBJ1-5; d_gene: -; v_gene: TRBV24-1; abundance: few; CDR3nt: TGTGCCACCAGTGCTCCTGGGGGGGACAATAAGACCCAGAATTTT; CDR3aa: CATSAPGGDNKTQNF
j_gene: TRBJ2-2; d_gene: TRBD1; v_gene: TRBV2; abundance: many; CDR3nt: TGTGCCAGCAGTGAATGGACAGGGGGGGCCGGGGAGCTGTTTTTT; CDR3aa: CASSEWTGGAGELFF
j_gene: TRBJ2-5; d_gene: TRBD2; v_gene: TRBV5-5; abundance: many; CDR3nt: TGTGCCAGCAGCTGGGGGGGACGCGTCCAAGAGACCCAGTACTTC; CDR3aa: CASSWGGRVQETQYF
j_gene: TRBJ2-5; d_gene: -; v_gene: TRBV27; abundance: many; CDR3nt: TGTGCCAGCAGTTTCAGTAACGGGGCAAACCAAGAGACCCAGTACTTC; CDR3aa: CASSFSNGANQETQYF
j_gene: TRBJ2-5; d_gene: TRBD2; v_gene: TRBV18; abundance: -; CDR3nt: TGTGCCAGCTCACCACTGAGGACTAGCGGAATTAAAGAGACCCAGTACTTC; CDR3aa: CASSPLRTSGIKETQYF
j_gene: TRBJ1-5; d_gene: -; v_gene: TRBV7-2; abundance: many; CDR3nt: TGTGCCAGCAGCTTAGGGGAAAATCAGCCCCAGCATTTT; CDR3aa: CASSLGENQPQHF
j_gene: TRBJ1-2; d_gene: TRBD1; v_gene: TRBV7-2; abundance: few; CDR3nt: TGTGCCAGCAGCTTAGGGGGACAGGGCATCTACACCTTC; CDR3aa: CASSLGGQGIYTF
j_gene: TRBJ1-5; d_gene: -; v_gene: TRBV20-1; abundance: many; CDR3nt: TGCAGTGCAAATCGGAAGGATCAGCCCCAGCATTTT; CDR3aa: CSANRKDQPQHF
j_gene: TRBJ2-6; d_gene: TRBD1; v_gene: TRBV5-1; abundance: many; CDR3nt: TGCGCCAGCAGCTCGACAGGGTCTGGGGCCAACGTCCTGACTTTC; CDR3aa: CASSSTGSGANVLTF
j_gene: TRBJ1-2; d_gene: -; v_gene: TRBV7-2; abundance: many; CDR3nt: TGTGCCAGCAGTTCGGGACTTGGCTATGGCTACACCTTC; CDR3aa: CASSSGLGYGYTF
j_gene: TRBJ1-5; d_gene: -; v_gene: TRBV12-3/TRBV12-4; abundance: many; CDR3nt: TGTGCCAGCAGTCCCCCGGGCAGGTCGAATCAGCCCCAGCATTTT; CDR3aa: CASSPPGRSNQPQHF
j_gene: TRBJ2-4; d_gene: -; v_gene: TRBV9; abundance: many; CDR3nt: TGTGCCAGCGGGCCGGACGGAGCCAAAAACATTCAGTACTTC; CDR3aa: CASGPDGAKNIQYF
j_gene: TRBJ2-7; d_gene: TRBD1; v_gene: TRBV4-3; abundance: many; CDR3nt: TGCGCCAGCAGCCAAGATACTGGGACAGGGTCCTTCGCCTCCTACGAGCAGTACTTC; CDR3aa: CASSQDTGTGSFASYEQYF
j_gene: TRBJ2-7; d_gene: -; v_gene: TRBV4-1; abundance: many; CDR3nt: TGCGCCAGCAGCCAAGAGAGGTCTAGCGAACCCTACGAGCAGTACTTC; CDR3aa: CASSQERSSEPYEQYF
j_gene: TRBJ2-7; d_gene: TRBD2; v_gene: TRBV20-1; abundance: many; CDR3nt: TGCAGTGCTGAGGCCCCACTAGCGGGGAATCCCTACGAGCAGTACTTC; CDR3aa: CSAEAPLAGNPYEQYF
j_gene: TRBJ2-7; d_gene: -; v_gene: TRBV6-5; abundance: many; CDR3nt: TGTGCCAGCAGTTACTCGAGGCACCCCTACGAGCAGTACTTC; CDR3aa: CASSYSRHPYEQYF